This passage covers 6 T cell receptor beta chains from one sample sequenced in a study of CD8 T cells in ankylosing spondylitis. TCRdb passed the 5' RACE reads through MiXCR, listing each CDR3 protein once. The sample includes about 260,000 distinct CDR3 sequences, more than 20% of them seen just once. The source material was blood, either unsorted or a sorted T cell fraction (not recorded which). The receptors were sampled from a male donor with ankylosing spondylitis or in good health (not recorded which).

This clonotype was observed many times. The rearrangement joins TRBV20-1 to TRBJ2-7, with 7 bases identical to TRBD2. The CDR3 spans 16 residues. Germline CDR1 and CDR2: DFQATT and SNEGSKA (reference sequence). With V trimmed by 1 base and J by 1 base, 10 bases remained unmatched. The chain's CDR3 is CSARVGGDGKSYEQYF. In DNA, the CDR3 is TGCAGTGCTAGAGTGGGAGGGGACGGAAAGTCCTACGAGCAGTACTTC.

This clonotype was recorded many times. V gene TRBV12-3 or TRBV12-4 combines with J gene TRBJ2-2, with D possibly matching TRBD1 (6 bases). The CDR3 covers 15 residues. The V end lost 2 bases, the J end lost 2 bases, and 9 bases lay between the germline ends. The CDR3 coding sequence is TGTGCCAGCAGTTTATTGGGGGCCAACACCGGGGAGCTGTTTTTT. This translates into CASSLLGANTGELFF.

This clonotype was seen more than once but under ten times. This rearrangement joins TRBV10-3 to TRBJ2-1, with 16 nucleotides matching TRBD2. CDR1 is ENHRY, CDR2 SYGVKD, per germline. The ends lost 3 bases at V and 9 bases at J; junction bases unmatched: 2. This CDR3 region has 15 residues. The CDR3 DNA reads TGTGCCATCAGTGAAGGGACTAGCGGGGGGGCTGAGCAGTTCTTC. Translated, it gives CAISEGTSGGAEQFF.

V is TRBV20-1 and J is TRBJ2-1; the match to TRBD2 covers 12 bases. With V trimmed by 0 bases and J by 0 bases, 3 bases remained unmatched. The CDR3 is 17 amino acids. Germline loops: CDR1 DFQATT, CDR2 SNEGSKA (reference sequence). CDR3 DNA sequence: TGCAGTGCTAGAGACCCGACTAGCGGGAGCTCCTACAATGAGCAGTTCTTC. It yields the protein CSARDPTSGSSYNEQFF.

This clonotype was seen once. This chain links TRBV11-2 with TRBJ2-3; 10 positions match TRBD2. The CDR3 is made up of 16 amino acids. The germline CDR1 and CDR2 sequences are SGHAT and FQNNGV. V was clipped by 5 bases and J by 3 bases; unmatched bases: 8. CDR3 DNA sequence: TGTGCCAGCAGCCTCCGACTAGCGGGTTTGACAGATACGCAGTATTTT. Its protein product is CASSLRLAGLTDTQYF.

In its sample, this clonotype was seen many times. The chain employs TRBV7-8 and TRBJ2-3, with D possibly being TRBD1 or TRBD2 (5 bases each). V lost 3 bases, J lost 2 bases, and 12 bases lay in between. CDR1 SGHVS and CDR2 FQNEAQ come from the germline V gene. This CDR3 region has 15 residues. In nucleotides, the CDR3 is TGTGCCAGCAGCTTGAGGGGATTCAACACAGATACGCAGTATTTT. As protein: CASSLRGFNTDTQYF.